The 20 T cell receptor beta chains presented below share a single source sample, sequenced in a study of blood T cell repertoires in COVID-19. Assay: immunoSEQ multiplex PCR; the TCRdb copy retains only in-frame clones and omits some. The sample carries 180,000 or so clones, around 82% recorded once. Sequencing was done on a sample of PBMCs or T cells enriched from blood (not recorded which). Receptors originate from a woman between 45 and 65 years old in a cohort exposed to, infected with or recovered from COVID-19 (not recorded which).

V and J are TRBV4-2 and TRBJ2-7; TRBD1 matches at 9 bases. Germline values: CDR1 LGHNA, CDR2 YNFKEQ. The CDR3 runs 17 residues. Unmatched junction bases numbered 15, after V lost 0 bases and J lost 9 bases. CDR3 region: CASSQEIIGQGTLVQYF. CDR3 DNA: TGTGCCAGCAGCCAAGAAATAATCGGACAGGGGACGTTAGTGCAGTACTTC.

The CDR3 DNA reads as TGTGCCAGCAGCTTATATCGGGGAATGAACACTGAAGCTTTCTTT. Amino acid sequence: CASSLYRGMNTEAFF. This chain connects TRBV11-1 to TRBJ1-1; D is undetermined. The CDR3 spans 15 residues. Trimming removed 2 bases from V and 0 bases from J, with 10 bases in between. The germline V gene encodes CDR1 SGHAT and CDR2 FQDESV (reference sequence). Drawing the rest from reference TRBV11-1 and TRBJ1-1, the complete variable domain is EAEVAQSPRYKITEKSQAVAFWCDPISGHATLYWYRQILGQGPELLVQFQDESVVDDSQLPKDRFSAERLKGVDSTLKIQPAELGDSAMYLCASSLYRGMNTEAFFGQGTRLTVV.

V and J are TRBV28 and TRBJ2-7; possible D gene TRBD2, 6 bases. Per germline, CDR1 MDHEN and CDR2 SYDVKM. Trimming cost V 10 bases and J 6 bases, with 19 bases left between them. The CDR3 contains 13 residues. The CDR3 loop reads CATGSGGMSEQYF. CDR3 DNA sequence: TGTGCCACCGGCAGCGGAGGGATGAGCGAGCAGTACTTC.

This chain connects TRBV7-2 to TRBJ1-4, with D uncertain. V was cut by 1 base and J by 7 bases, with 10 bases left in between. The CDR3 consists of 14 residues. CDR1 is SGHTA, CDR2 FQGNSA, per germline. The CDR3 DNA follows: TGTGCCAGCAGCTTAGTGGCGGGCCGTGAAAAACTGTTTTTT. Its translation is CASSLVAGREKLFF.

This chain uses TRBV5-4 with TRBJ2-1, with 14 nucleotides matching TRBD2. Looked up from germline, CDR1 is SGHNT and CDR2 is YYREEE (reference sequence). The V gene end was trimmed by 0 bases and the J gene end by 5 bases; junction bases not matched to a gene: 7. The CDR3 length is 18 residues. CDR3 sequence reads: CASSLEGTSGSLDNEQFF. DNA for the CDR3: TGTGCCAGCAGCTTGGAGGGGACTAGCGGGAGTCTAGACAATGAGCAGTTCTTC.

This chain uses TRBV19 with TRBJ1-5; D call uncertain. CDR1 is LNHDA and CDR2 is SQIVND in the germline V gene (reference sequence). V lost 5 bases and J 2 bases, leaving 7 bases between the germline ends. The CDR3 loop spans 13 amino acids. This chain's CDR3 is CASSPYGNQPQHF. The CDR3 DNA sequence: TGTGCCAGTAGTCCTTATGGCAATCAGCCCCAGCATTTT.

The chain employs TRBV5-1 and TRBJ1-5; D call uncertain. V was cut by 1 base and J by 2 bases, with 10 bases left in between. Germline CDR1 SGHRS, CDR2 YFSETQ. This CDR3 has 15 amino acids. The CDR3 spells CASSLSGDGNQPQHF. CDR3 DNA sequence: TGCGCCAGCAGCTTGAGCGGGGATGGCAATCAGCCCCAGCATTTT.

CDR3 nucleotide sequence: TGTGCCAGCAAGAGATCCCGACAGGGTCACCAAGAGACCCAGTACTTC. As protein: CASKRSRQGHQETQYF. The chain is built from TRBV27 and TRBJ2-5; 7 bases agree with TRBD1. Germline loops: CDR1 MNHEY, CDR2 SMNVEV (reference sequence). The V and J ends lost 7 bases and 0 bases, in that order; junction bases with no gene match: 11. The CDR3 contains 16 residues.

The V gene is TRBV11-2, the J gene TRBJ1-2, with a possible D match to TRBD1 (5 bases). The V gene lost 4 bases and the J gene lost 6 bases, with 15 bases spanning the gap. The CDR3 is 14 amino acids. The germline V gene has CDR1 SGHAT and CDR2 FQNNGV. CDR3 residues: CASSSLRGFDGYTF. As DNA, the CDR3 is TGTGCCAGCAGCTCACTTAGGGGTTTCGATGGCTACACCTTC.

This rearrangement joins TRBV4-3 to TRBJ1-4; 8 positions match TRBD1. Germline CDR1 LGHNA, CDR2 YSLEER. V gave up 0 bases and J gave up 10 bases; unmatched junction bases: 10. The CDR3 has 16 amino acids. The CDR3 coding sequence is TGCGCCAGCAGCCAAGATCTAGGACAGGGTCTTGCAAAACTGTTTTTT. It is translated as CASSQDLGQGLAKLFF.

The genes are TRBV27 and TRBJ1-5; the match to TRBD1 covers 9 bases. V trimming: 3 bases; J trimming: 6 bases; junction bases outside the gene matches: 6. Germline V lookup: CDR1 MNHEY, CDR2 SMNVEV (reference sequence). The CDR3 spans 15 residues. The CDR3 coding sequence is TGTGCCAGCAGTTTGGTCGGGACAGGGTTTCAGCCCCAGCATTTT. Protein: CASSLVGTGFQPQHF.

J is TRBJ1-3 and V is TRBV28; D remains ambiguous. The CDR3 runs to 15 residues. The V and J ends lost 3 bases and 1 base respectively, with 10 bases between them. The V gene's germline CDR1 is MDHEN and CDR2 SYDVKM. The CDR3 region is CASSFTRPSGNTIYF. CDR3 coding DNA: TGTGCCAGCAGTTTTACCAGGCCGTCTGGAAACACCATATATTTT.

In its sample, this clone was seen a few times. V usage is TRBV19 and J usage is TRBJ2-5, with D hard to call. This CDR3 has 14 residues. Trimming removed 1 base at V and 5 bases at J, with 11 bases between. Germline CDR1 LNHDA, CDR2 SQIVND (reference sequence). The DNA for the CDR3 is TGTGCCAGTAGTATAGGTAGAGGCGCTGAGACCCAGTACTTC. Its protein product is CASSIGRGAETQYF.

This clone was counted a few times. V and J are TRBV30 and TRBJ1-4, with 7 nucleotides matching TRBD1. V dropped 5 bases and J dropped 3; count of bases not matched to a gene: 3. CDR1 GTSNPN and CDR2 SVGIG come from the germline V gene (reference sequence). The CDR3 sequence is 13 residues long. The CDR3 region is CAWEGQSNEKLFF. CDR3 coding DNA: TGTGCCTGGGAGGGACAGTCTAATGAAAAACTGTTTTTT.

In its sample, this clone was seen a few times. This chain connects TRBV6-5 to TRBJ2-7; 9 nucleotides line up with TRBD1. This CDR3 comprises 15 residues. Looked up from germline, CDR1 is MNHEY and CDR2 is SVGAGI. The V gene end was trimmed by 6 bases and the J gene end by 5 bases; junction bases not matched to a gene: 11. CDR3: CASSSTGTGFHEQYF. CDR3 nucleotides: TGTGCCAGCAGCTCTACCGGGACAGGGTTCCACGAGCAGTACTTC.

V gene TRBV4-3 combines with J gene TRBJ1-3; D call uncertain. The CDR3 totals 17 residues. V was cut by 0 bases and J by 0 bases, with 12 bases left in between. Per germline, CDR1 LGHNA and CDR2 YSLEER. The DNA of the CDR3 is TGCGCCAGCAGCCAAGATCAAACCTTTAGCTCTGGAAACACCATATATTTT. Amino acids: CASSQDQTFSSGNTIYF.

J is TRBJ1-1 and V is TRBV6-5, with unresolved D. Looked up from germline, CDR1 is MNHEY and CDR2 is SVGAGI. The V end was cut by 6 bases, the J end by 0 bases, with 14 bases between. The CDR3 length is 15 residues. As DNA, the CDR3 is TGTGCCAGCAGGACCGGTGGGCTACTGAACACTGAAGCTTTCTTT. It translates to CASRTGGLLNTEAFF.

The chain is built from TRBV19 and TRBJ1-2; the match to TRBD1 covers 8 bases. Germline V lookup: CDR1 LNHDA, CDR2 SQIVND (reference sequence). This CDR3 has 14 amino acids. Unmatched junction bases numbered 5, after V lost 5 bases and J lost 3 bases. The CDR3 nucleotides are TGTGCCAGTAGTCCCGGACAGGGAGACTATGGCTACACCTTC. It is translated as CASSPGQGDYGYTF.

This clone occurred once. This chain uses TRBV6-5 with TRBJ2-7; 8 bases agree with TRBD2. The trim removed 8 bases at V and 4 bases at J, leaving 4 bases unmatched. Germline V gene sequence: CDR1 MNHEY, CDR2 SVGAGI. The CDR3 spans 12 residues. The CDR3 DNA is TGTGCCAGCTCGGCTAGCGGGTACGAGCAGTACTTC. Encoded protein: CASSASGYEQYF.

V usage is TRBV5-1 and J usage is TRBJ1-4; D perhaps matches TRBD1 (6 bases). This CDR3 contains 16 residues. Between the trimmed V and J ends, which lost 4 bases and 0 bases, there was a span of 13 bases. Germline V gives CDR1 SGHRS, CDR2 YFSETQ. The DNA of the CDR3 is TGCGCCAGCAGCCTAGGACAGCTGACAACTAATGAAAAACTGTTTTTT. It specifies CASSLGQLTTNEKLFF.